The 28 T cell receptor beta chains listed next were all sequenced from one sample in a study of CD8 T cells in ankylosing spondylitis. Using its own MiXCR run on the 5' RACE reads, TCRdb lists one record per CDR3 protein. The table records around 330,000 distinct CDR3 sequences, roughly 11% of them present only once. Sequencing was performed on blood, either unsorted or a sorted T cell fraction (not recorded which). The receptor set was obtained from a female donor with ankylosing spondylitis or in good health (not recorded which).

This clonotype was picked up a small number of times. The CDR3 reads CASSPSRGAGNSPLHF. The CDR3 nucleotides are TGTGCCAGCAGCCCTTCCCGGGGGGCAGGGAATTCACCCCTCCACTTT. This chain links TRBV28 with TRBJ1-6; maybe TRBD1 (6 bases). Germline-derived CDR1 and CDR2 are MDHEN and SYDVKM. This CDR3 contains 16 residues. The V end lost 6 bases, the J end lost 7 bases, and 19 bases lay between the germline ends.

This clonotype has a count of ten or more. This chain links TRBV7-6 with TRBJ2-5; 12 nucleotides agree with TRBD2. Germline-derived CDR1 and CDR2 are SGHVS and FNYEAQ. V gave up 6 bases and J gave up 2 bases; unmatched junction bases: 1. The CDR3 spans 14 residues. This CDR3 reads CASRLAGGQETQYF. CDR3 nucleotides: TGTGCCAGCAGGCTAGCGGGGGGGCAAGAGACCCAGTACTTC.

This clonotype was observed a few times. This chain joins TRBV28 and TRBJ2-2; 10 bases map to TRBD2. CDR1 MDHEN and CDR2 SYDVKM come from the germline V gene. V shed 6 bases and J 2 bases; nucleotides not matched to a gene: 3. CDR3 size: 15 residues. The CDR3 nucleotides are TGTGCCAGCAGAAGCGGGGGGGGTAACACCGGGGAGCTGTTTTTT. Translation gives CASRSGGGNTGELFF.

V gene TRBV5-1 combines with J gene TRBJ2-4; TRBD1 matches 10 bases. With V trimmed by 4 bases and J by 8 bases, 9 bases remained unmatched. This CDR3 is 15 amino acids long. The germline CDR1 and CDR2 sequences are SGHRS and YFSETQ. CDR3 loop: CASSTRQGALDIQYF. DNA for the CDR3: TGCGCCAGCAGCACCCGACAGGGGGCCCTTGACATTCAGTACTTC.

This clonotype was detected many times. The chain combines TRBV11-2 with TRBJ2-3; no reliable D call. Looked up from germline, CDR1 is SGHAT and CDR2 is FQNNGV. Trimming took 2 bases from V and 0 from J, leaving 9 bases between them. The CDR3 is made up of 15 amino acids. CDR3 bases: TGTGCCAGCAGCTTAAGCAGGTTTAGCACAGATACGCAGTATTTT. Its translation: CASSLSRFSTDTQYF.

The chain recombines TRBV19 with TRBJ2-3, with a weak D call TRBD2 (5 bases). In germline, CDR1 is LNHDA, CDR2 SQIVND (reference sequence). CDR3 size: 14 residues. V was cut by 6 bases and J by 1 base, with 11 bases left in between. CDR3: CASRREEGTDTQYF. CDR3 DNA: TGTGCCAGTAGGCGAGAGGAGGGCACAGATACGCAGTATTTT.

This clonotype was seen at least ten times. CDR3 DNA sequence: TGTGCCAGCAGTTTTCGAGCGGGGGGCCTACTATCTGAGCAGTTCTTC. Translated: CASSFRAGGLLSEQFF. The genes are TRBV12-3 or TRBV12-4 and TRBJ2-1; TRBD2 agrees at 9 bases. V lost 3 bases, J lost 9 bases, and 12 bases stayed unmatched. The CDR3 loop spans 16 amino acids.

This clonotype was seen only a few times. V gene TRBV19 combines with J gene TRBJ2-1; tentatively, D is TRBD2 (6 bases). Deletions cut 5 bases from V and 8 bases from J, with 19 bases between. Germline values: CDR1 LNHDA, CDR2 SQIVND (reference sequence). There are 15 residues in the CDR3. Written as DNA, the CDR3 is TGTGCCAGTAGTCCCCCGGGACTCCTTGCATATGAGCAGTTCTTC. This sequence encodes CASSPPGLLAYEQFF.

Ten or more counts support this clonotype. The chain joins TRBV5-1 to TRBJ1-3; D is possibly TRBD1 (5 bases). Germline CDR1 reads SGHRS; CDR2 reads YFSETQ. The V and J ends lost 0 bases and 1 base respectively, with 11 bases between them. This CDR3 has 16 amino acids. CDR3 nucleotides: TGCGCCAGCAGCTTGGGACAGAGGATATCTGGAAACACCATATATTTT. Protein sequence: CASSLGQRISGNTIYF. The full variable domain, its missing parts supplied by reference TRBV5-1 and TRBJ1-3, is KAGVTQTPRYLIKTRGQQVTLSCSPISGHRSVSWYQQTPGQGLQFLFEYFSETQRNKGNFPGRFSGRQFSNSRSEMNVSTLELGDSALYLCASSLGQRISGNTIYFGEGSWLTVV.

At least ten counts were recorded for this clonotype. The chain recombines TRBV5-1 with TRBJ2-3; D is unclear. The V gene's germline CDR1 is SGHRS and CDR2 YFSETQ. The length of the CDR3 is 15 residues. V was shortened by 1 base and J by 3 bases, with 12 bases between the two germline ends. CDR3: CASSLSQSRTDTQYF. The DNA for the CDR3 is TGCGCCAGCAGCTTGTCCCAATCGAGGACAGATACGCAGTATTTT.

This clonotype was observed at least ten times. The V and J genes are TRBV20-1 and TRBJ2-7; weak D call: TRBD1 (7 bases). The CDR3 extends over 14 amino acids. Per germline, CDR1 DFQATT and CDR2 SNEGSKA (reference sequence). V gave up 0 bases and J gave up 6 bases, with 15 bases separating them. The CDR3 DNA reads TGCAGTGCTAGAGACAGGGGGAGGTCGCGCGAGCAGTACTTC. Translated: CSARDRGRSREQYF.

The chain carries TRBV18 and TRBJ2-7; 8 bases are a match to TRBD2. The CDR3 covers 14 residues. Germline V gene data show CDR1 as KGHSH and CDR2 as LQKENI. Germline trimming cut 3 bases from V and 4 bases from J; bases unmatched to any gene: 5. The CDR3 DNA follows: TGTGCCAGCTCACCTAGCGGGAAGGGTTACGAGCAGTACTTC. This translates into CASSPSGKGYEQYF.

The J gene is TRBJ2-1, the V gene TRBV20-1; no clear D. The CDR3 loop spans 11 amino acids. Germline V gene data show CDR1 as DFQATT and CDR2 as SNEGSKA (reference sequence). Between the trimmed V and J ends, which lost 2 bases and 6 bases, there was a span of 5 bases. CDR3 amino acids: CSARLPNEQFF. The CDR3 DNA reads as TGCAGTGCTAGACTCCCCAATGAGCAGTTCTTC.

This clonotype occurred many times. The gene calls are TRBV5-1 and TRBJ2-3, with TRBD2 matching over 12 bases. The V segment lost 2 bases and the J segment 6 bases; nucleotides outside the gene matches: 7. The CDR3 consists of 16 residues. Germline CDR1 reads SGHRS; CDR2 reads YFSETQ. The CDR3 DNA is TGCGCCAGCAGCTTCCTAGCGGGAGGGCCGGGGGATACGCAGTATTTT. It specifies CASSFLAGGPGDTQYF. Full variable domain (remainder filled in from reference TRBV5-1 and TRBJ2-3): KAGVTQTPRYLIKTRGQQVTLSCSPISGHRSVSWYQQTPGQGLQFLFEYFSETQRNKGNFPGRFSGRQFSNSRSEMNVSTLELGDSALYLCASSFLAGGPGDTQYFGPGTRLTVL.

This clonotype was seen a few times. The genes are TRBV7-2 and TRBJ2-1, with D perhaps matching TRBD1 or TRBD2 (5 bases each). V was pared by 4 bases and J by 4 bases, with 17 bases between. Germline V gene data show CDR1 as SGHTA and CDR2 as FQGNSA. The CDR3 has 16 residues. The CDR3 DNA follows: TGTGCCAGCAGCTACCACCCGGGGCATTCGTACAATGAGCAGTTCTTC. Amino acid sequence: CASSYHPGHSYNEQFF.

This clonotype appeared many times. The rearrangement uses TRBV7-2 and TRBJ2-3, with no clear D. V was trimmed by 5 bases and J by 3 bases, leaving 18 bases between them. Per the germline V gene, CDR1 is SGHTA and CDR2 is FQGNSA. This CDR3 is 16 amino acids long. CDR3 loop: CASSHTNNPWTDTQYF. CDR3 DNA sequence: TGTGCCAGCAGCCACACAAACAACCCGTGGACAGATACGCAGTATTTT.

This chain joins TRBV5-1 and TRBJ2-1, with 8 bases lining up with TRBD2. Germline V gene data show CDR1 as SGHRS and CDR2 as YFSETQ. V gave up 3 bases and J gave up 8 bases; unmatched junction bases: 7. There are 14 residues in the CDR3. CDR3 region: CASSSGLAGHEQFF. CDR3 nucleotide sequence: TGCGCCAGCAGCTCTGGACTAGCCGGCCATGAGCAGTTCTTC.

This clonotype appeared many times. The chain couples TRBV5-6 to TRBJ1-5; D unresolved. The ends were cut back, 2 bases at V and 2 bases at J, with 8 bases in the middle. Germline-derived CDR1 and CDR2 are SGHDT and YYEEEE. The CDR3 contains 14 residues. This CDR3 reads CASSFFQGNQPQHF. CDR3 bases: TGTGCCAGCAGCTTTTTCCAGGGCAATCAGCCCCAGCATTTT. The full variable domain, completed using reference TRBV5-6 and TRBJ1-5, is DAGVTQSPTHLIKTRGQQVTLRCSPKSGHDTVSWYQQALGQGPQFIFQYYEEEERQRGNFPDRFSGHQFPNYSSELNVNALLLGDSALYLCASSFFQGNQPQHFGDGTRLSIL.

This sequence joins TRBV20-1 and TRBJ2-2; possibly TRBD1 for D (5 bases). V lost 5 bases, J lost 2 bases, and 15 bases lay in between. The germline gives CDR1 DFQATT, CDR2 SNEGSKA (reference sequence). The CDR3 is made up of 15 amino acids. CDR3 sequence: CSAPRTGSNTGELFF. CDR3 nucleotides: TGCAGTGCTCCCCGTACAGGCTCCAACACCGGGGAGCTGTTTTTT.

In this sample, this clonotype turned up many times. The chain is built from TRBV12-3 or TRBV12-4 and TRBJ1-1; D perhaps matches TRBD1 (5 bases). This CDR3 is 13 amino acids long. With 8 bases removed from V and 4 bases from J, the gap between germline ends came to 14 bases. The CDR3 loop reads CASRDRGATEAFF. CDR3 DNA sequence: TGTGCCAGCCGAGATAGAGGGGCCACTGAAGCTTTCTTT.

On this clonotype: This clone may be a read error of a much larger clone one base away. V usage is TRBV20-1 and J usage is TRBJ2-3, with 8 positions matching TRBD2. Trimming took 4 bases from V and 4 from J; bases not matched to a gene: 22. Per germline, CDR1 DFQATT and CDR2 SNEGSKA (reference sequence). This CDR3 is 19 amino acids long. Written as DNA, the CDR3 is TGCAGTGCTAAGCGATTACATCCGGGACTAGTGGGGGCCTCAGATACGCAGTATTTT. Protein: CSAKRLHPGLVGASDTQYF.

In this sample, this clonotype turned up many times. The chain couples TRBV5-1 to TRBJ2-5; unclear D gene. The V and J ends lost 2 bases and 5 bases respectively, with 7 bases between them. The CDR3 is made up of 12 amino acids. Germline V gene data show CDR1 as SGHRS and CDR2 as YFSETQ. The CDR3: CASSLPEETQYF. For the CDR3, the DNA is TGCGCCAGCAGCTTACCGGAGGAGACCCAGTACTTC.

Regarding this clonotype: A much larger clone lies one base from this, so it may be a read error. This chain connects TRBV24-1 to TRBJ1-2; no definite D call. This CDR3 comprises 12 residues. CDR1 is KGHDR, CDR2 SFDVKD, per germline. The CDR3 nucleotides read TGTGCCACCAGCGGAGCTAACTATGGCTACCCCTTC. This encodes CATSGANYGYPF.

The CDR3: CASSESRGGLSEQFF. CDR3 in DNA: TGTGCCAGCAGTGAATCGAGGGGGGGCTTAAGTGAGCAGTTCTTC. V and J are TRBV25-1 and TRBJ2-1, with D possibly TRBD2 on 7 matching bases. Trimming pared 1 base from V and 9 bases from J, leaving 16 bases between. Looked up from germline, CDR1 is MGHDK and CDR2 is SYGVNS. The CDR3 length is 15 residues.

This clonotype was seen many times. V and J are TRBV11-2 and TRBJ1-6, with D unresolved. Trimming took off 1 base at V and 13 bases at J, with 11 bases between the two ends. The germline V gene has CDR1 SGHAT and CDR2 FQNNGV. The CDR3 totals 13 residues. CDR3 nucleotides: TGTGCCAGCAGCTTAGGAGCCAGTTCTCCCCTCCACTTT. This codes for CASSLGASSPLHF.

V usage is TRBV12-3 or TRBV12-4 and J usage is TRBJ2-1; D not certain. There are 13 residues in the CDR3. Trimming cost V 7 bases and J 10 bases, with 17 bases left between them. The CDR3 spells CASTSGLINEQFF. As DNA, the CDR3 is TGTGCCAGCACCTCTGGGTTGATCAACGAGCAGTTCTTC.

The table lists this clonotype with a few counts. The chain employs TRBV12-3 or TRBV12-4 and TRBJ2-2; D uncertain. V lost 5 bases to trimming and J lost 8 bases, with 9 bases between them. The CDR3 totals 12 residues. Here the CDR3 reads CASSHHWGELFF. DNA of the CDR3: TGTGCCAGCAGTCACCATTGGGGGGAGCTGTTTTTT.

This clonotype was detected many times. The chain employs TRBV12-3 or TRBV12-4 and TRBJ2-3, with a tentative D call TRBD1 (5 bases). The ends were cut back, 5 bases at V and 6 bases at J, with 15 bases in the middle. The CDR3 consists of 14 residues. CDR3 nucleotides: TGTGCCAGCAGTCCAGGACACGAGGAGGATACGCAGTATTTT. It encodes CASSPGHEEDTQYF.